These T cell receptor beta chains were read from a single sample in a study of blood T cell repertoires in COVID-19. The assay was immunoSEQ multiplex PCR, and TCRdb's table has in-frame clones only and misses some. The sample has some 90,000 clones, 75% to 90% seen once. The sample taken for sequencing was peripheral blood. These TCRs come from a man older than 75 with active or convalescent COVID-19. Both conserved end residues are part of each CDR3. The D gene is left open where the match is weak. Only part of the rows carry a size: once, few, many, or a class if the clone is expanded.

TRBV7-8,NA,TRBJ1-2,14,NA,TGTGCCAGCAGCTTAGGGGGGGTTGGCTATGGCTACACCTTC,CASSLGGVGYGYTF
TRBV18,few,TRBJ2-7,13,NA,TGTGCCAGCTCAAAAGTCGTTAGCGACGAGCAGTACTTC,CASSKVVSDEQYF
TRBV11-3,NA,TRBJ2-1,15,TRBD2,TGTGCCAGCAGCTTAGGTAGCGGGACCTACAATGAGCAGTTCTTC,CASSLGSGTYNEQFF
TRBV6-4,NA,TRBJ2-3,13,NA,TGTGCCAGCGGAGCGGGCCACACAGATACGCAGTATTTT,CASGAGHTDTQYF
TRBV19,NA,TRBJ2-1,13,NA,TGTGCCAGTAGTAGGGACTTCTACAATGAGCAGTTCTTC,CASSRDFYNEQFF
TRBV19,NA,TRBJ1-5,16,TRBD1,TGTGCCAGTAGTGATACGACAGGGACCAGCAATCAGCCCCAGCATTTT,CASSDTTGTSNQPQHF
TRBV6-6,NA,TRBJ1-2,14,NA,TGTGCCAGCAGTTACAATCGGGATCTCTATGGCTACACCTTC,CASSYNRDLYGYTF
TRBV5-8,NA,TRBJ1-6,14,TRBD1,TGTGCCAGCAGCCCGGGACAGAACAATTCACCCCTCCACTTT,CASSPGQNNSPLHF
TRBV6-5,NA,TRBJ1-2,13,NA,TGTGCCAGCAGAAGGGATACTAGTGATGGCTACACCTTC,CASRRDTSDGYTF
TRBV18,NA,TRBJ2-7,14,TRBD2,TGTGCCAGCTCGACTAGCGGGAGGGAGGGCGAGCAGTACTTC,CASSTSGREGEQYF
TRBV29-1,NA,TRBJ2-2,14,TRBD2,TGCAGCGTCGAGAGCGGGACGAACACCGGGGAGCTGTTTTTT,CSVESGTNTGELFF
TRBV18,NA,TRBJ2-1,16,TRBD2,TGTGCCAGCTCACCAGTAGGGACTAGCGTCTACAATGAGCAGTTCTTC,CASSPVGTSVYNEQFF
TRBV5-1,NA,TRBJ1-4,13,NA,TGCGCCAGCAGCTTGACGGGGGTTGAAAAACTGTTTTTT,CASSLTGVEKLFF
TRBV15,NA,TRBJ1-6,18,TRBD1,TGTGCCACCAGCAGCCCCGTCCGTTCGGGACAGGGATACTCACCCCTCCACTTT,CATSSPVRSGQGYSPLHF
TRBV14,NA,TRBJ2-2,13,NA,TGTGCCAGCAGCCGCCAAGGGGCCGGGGAGCTGTTTTTT,CASSRQGAGELFF
TRBV5-1,NA,TRBJ2-7,15,TRBD2,TGCGCCAGCAGCACCGGGACTAGCGGGGGCAAAAGGTCGTACTTC,CASSTGTSGGKRSYF
TRBV5-4,NA,TRBJ2-7,15,TRBD2,TGTGCCAGCAGCTCAGGACTAGCGGGAGTCGGGGAGCAGTACTTC,CASSSGLAGVGEQYF
TRBV7-3,few,TRBJ2-1,15,TRBD2,TGTGCCAGCAGCTTAGGCGGGAGTCAATACAATGAGCAGTTCTTC,CASSLGGSQYNEQFF
TRBV9,NA,TRBJ2-7,13,TRBD2,TGTGCCAGCAGCGTAGTTCTGGGAGGGGAGCAGTACTTC,CASSVVLGGEQYF
TRBV10-3,NA,TRBJ2-1,14,NA,TGTGCCATCAGCGGAGGGACGGGTGACAATGAGCAGTTCTTC,CAISGGTGDNEQFF
TRBV5-1,NA,TRBJ2-5,15,TRBD1,TGCGCCAGCAGCTTGGCCGGGACAGGGCATGAGACCCAGTACTTC,CASSLAGTGHETQYF
TRBV5-1,NA,TRBJ2-1,15,NA,TGCGCCAGCAGCCCGGGGGGGACAGGGTTAAATGAGCAGTTCTTC,CASSPGGTGLNEQFF
TRBV27,NA,TRBJ2-2,17,TRBD2,TGTGCCAGCAGTTTATTACTAGCGGGAGGAATCACCGGGGAGCTGTTTTTT,CASSLLLAGGITGELFF
TRBV7-8,NA,TRBJ1-6,17,NA,TGTGCCAGCAGCTTAGGAACGGGGGGCTCCTATAATTCACCCCTCCACTTT,CASSLGTGGSYNSPLHF
TRBV2,NA,TRBJ1-6,14,NA,TGTGCCAGCAGGGAGGGAAACGGTCATTCACCCCTCCACTTT,CASREGNGHSPLHF
TRBV10-3,NA,TRBJ1-2,13,NA,TGTGCCATCAGTTCCAGGGGCACGCATGGCTACACCTTC,CAISSRGTHGYTF
TRBV2,once,TRBJ2-3,13,NA,TGTGCCAGTGCCCAGTCCGTCGGGGATACGCAGTATTTT,CASAQSVGDTQYF
TRBV7-2,NA,TRBJ2-7,16,TRBD2,TGTGCCAGCAGCTCACTAGTAGCGGGAGGGCCTTACGAGCAGTACTTC,CASSSLVAGGPYEQYF
TRBV18,NA,TRBJ2-1,14,NA,TGTGCCAGCTCAGACTCGAGCTCCTACAATGAGCAGTTCTTC,CASSDSSSYNEQFF
TRBV27,NA,TRBJ2-7,14,NA,TGTGCCAGCAGTTTATCCCGACACGACTACGAGCAGTACTTC,CASSLSRHDYEQYF
TRBV5-1,NA,TRBJ1-1,13,NA,TGCGCCAGCAGCCCAGACGGGGGTACTGAAGCTTTCTTT,CASSPDGGTEAFF
TRBV7-9,NA,TRBJ1-3,15,NA,TGTGCCAGCAGCCCCGAGGGAGTCCTGGGAAACACCATATATTTT,CASSPEGVLGNTIYF
TRBV19,NA,TRBJ1-5,14,TRBD1,TGTGCCAGTAGTCGACAGGGGCTCAAACAGCCCCAGCATTTT,CASSRQGLKQPQHF
TRBV7-2,NA,TRBJ2-7,13,NA,TGTGCCAGCAGCCGGGACAATACCTACGAGCAGTACTTC,CASSRDNTYEQYF
TRBV5-1,NA,TRBJ2-2,15,TRBD2,TGCGCCAGCAGCTTGGATGGAGCGGGAGTCCGGGAGCTGTTTTTT,CASSLDGAGVRELFF
TRBV5-1,NA,TRBJ1-6,14,TRBD1,TGCGCCAGCAGCGTGGACAGGGTGTCTTCACCCCTCCACTTT,CASSVDRVSSPLHF
TRBV7-8,few,TRBJ1-6,13,NA,TGTGCCAGCAGCTTGATTTTCAGGGCTCCCCTCCACTTT,CASSLIFRAPLHF
TRBV4-1,few,TRBJ2-2,14,NA,TGCGCCAGCAGCGCTAGCGTTGGCACCGGGGAGCTGTTTTTT,CASSASVGTGELFF
TRBV28,NA,TRBJ2-1,14,TRBD2,TGTGCCAGCAGTTTAATGGGAGGGCCCAATGAGCAGTTCTTC,CASSLMGGPNEQFF
TRBV11-2,NA,TRBJ2-7,11,TRBD2,TGTGCCAGCAGCCGGGGGGGGCAGCAGTACTTC,CASSRGGQQYF
TRBV6-5,NA,TRBJ2-1,16,TRBD2,TGTGCCAGCAGTTACTCCCTAGCGGGAGGAGGGAATGAGCAGTTCTTC,CASSYSLAGGGNEQFF
TRBV6-2/TRBV6-3,NA,TRBJ2-3,18,TRBD2,TGTGCCAGCAGTTACTCGACCAGACTAGCGGGAGGGACAGATACGCAGTATTTT,CASSYSTRLAGGTDTQYF
TRBV4-1,NA,TRBJ1-1,13,NA,TGCGCCAGCAGCCAAGTCCGGGGTTATGAAGCTTTCTTT,CASSQVRGYEAFF
TRBV10-3,NA,TRBJ1-5,18,TRBD1,TGTGCCATCAGTGAGTCCAGGGGCAGGACAGGGGTTCATCAGCCCCAGCATTTT,CAISESRGRTGVHQPQHF
TRBV19,NA,TRBJ2-7,13,NA,TGTGCCAGTAGTATACTAGCGACTAGTGAGCAGTACTTC,CASSILATSEQYF